This paragraph reports one TCR beta chain. The source of the sample is a study of blood T cell repertoires in COVID-19. On the study more broadly: The United States, Italy and Spain provided the acute and convalescent COVID-19 samples. The analysed material was cDNA or gDNA that came from T cells, B-cell-depleted T cells, or PBMCs.

Sequencing used immunoSEQ multiplex PCR; TCRdb keeps in-frame clones, though not all of them. The sample yields fewer than 200,000 clones, approximately 90% seen once. The receptor was derived from a man aged 18 to 30 who had recovered from COVID-19. The sample comprised peripheral blood.

CDR3 amino acids: CASSYSQRPGGNTIYF. For the CDR3, the DNA is TGTGCCAGCAGTTACTCCCAAAGGCCCGGGGGAAACACCATATATTTT. This sequence joins TRBV6-6 and TRBJ1-3; D remains ambiguous. V lost 0 bases and J 4 bases, leaving 13 bases between the germline ends. CDR1 MNHNY and CDR2 SVGAGI come from the germline V gene (reference sequence). This CDR3 is 16 amino acids long.